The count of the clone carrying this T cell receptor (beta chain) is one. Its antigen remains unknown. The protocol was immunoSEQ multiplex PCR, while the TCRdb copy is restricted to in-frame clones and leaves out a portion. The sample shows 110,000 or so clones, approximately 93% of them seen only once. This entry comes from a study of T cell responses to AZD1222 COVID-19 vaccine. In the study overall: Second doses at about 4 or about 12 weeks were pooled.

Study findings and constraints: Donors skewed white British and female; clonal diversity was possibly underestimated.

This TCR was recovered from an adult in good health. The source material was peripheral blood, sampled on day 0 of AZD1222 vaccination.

The CDR3 DNA sequence: TGCGCCAGCAGCTTGACACCCGACAGGCGTCCCTACGAGCAGTACTTC. Encoded protein: CASSLTPDRRPYEQYF. The rearrangement links TRBV5-1 to TRBJ2-7; D is possibly TRBD1 (6 bases). The V and J ends lost 1 base and 2 bases respectively, with 16 bases between them. Germline V gene sequence: CDR1 SGHRS, CDR2 YFSETQ. The CDR3 length is 16 residues. Complete variable domain (other parts from reference TRBV5-1 and TRBJ2-7): KAGVTQTPRYLIKTRGQQVTLSCSPISGHRSVSWYQQTPGQGLQFLFEYFSETQRNKGNFPGRFSGRQFSNSRSEMNVSTLELGDSALYLCASSLTPDRRPYEQYFGPGTRLTVT.